The clone carrying this TCR beta chain appeared once. What it binds is not known. This sample stems from a study of cytomegalovirus exposure and HLA in healthy donors. At sampling all donors were nominally healthy, likely with unrecorded immune exposures. Primers for the PCR totalled 60 Vbeta and 13 Jbeta. Sequenced by immunoSEQ multiplex PCR; TCRdb stores in-frame clones only, minus some. The table shows some 90,000 clones, with 65% occurring only once. In germline, CDR1 is SGHRS, CDR2 YFSETQ. CDR3 length: 15 amino acids. V gave up 4 bases and J gave up 3 bases; unmatched junction bases: 4. General observations from the study: Some TCR beta chains (around 180 of them) were listed as cytomegalovirus-associated.

The origin of this receptor is a boy between 10 and 17 years old in good health and CMV-seropositive. The sequencing input was PBMCs. The J gene is TRBJ2-7, the V gene TRBV5-1, with TRBD2 matching over 13 bases. In DNA, the CDR3 is TGCGCCAGCAGCATCGGGACTAGCGGGGACTACGAGCAGTACTTC. Protein product: CASSIGTSGDYEQYF.